These 13 T cell receptor beta chains were sequenced from one sample in a study of regulatory T cells in long-lasting Graves disease. Sequencing libraries for TCR beta were prepared with iRepertoire HTBI primers and Arm-PCR of CDR3 regions. TCRdb passed the multiplex PCR reads through MiXCR, listing each CDR3 protein once. This table has approximately 490,000 distinct CDR3 sequences, 15% to 20% appearing once. Regarding time point: newly diagnosed GD, antithyroid drugs for less than 3 months. Generation of the TCR library employed RNA extracted from PBMCs. These sequences were also reported in another study, on T cells in Graves' hyperthyroidism and ophthalmopathy.

The sequenced sample was peripheral blood mononuclear cells (PBMCs), obtained at new diagnosis, from a patient treated with antithyroid drugs. Receptor source: a man aged 35-49 years with Graves disease.

The table lists this clonotype with many counts. The chain combines TRBV5-1 with TRBJ2-7; 7 nucleotides agree with TRBD1. The germline gives CDR1 SGHRS, CDR2 YFSETQ. V trimming: 0 bases; J trimming: 6 bases; junction bases outside the gene matches: 9. The CDR3 contains 15 residues. CDR3: CASSLEATGMSEQYF. The CDR3 DNA reads as TGCGCCAGCAGCTTGGAGGCGACAGGGATGTCCGAGCAGTACTTC.

The chain carries TRBV28 and TRBJ2-5; D might be TRBD1 (6 bases). The V end lost 5 bases, the J end lost 3 bases, and 16 bases lay between the germline ends. The CDR3 is 15 residues long. Per germline, CDR1 MDHEN and CDR2 SYDVKM. The CDR3 reads CASSAAGTPEETQYF. As DNA, the CDR3 is TGTGCCAGCAGTGCGGCCGGGACACCAGAAGAGACCCAGTACTTC.

This chain uses TRBV6-9 with TRBJ2-5; 9 positions agree with TRBD2. The trim removed 3 bases at V and 2 bases at J, leaving 10 bases unmatched. There are 17 residues in the CDR3. The germline CDR1 and CDR2 sequences are MNHGY and SVAAGI. CDR3 in amino acids: CASSYARGGPTQETQYF. The CDR3, as DNA: TGTGCCAGCAGTTACGCGCGGGGGGGGCCAACGCAAGAGACCCAGTACTTC.

This clonotype has ten or more counts. The CDR3 sequence: CASSTLAVGPYEQYF. DNA of the CDR3: TGTGCCAGCAGCACGTTAGCGGTAGGTCCCTACGAGCAGTACTTC. The chain recombines TRBV13 with TRBJ2-7; tentatively, D is TRBD2 (6 bases). From germline, CDR1 is PRHDT and CDR2 FYEKMQ (reference sequence). Trimming took off 5 bases at V and 2 bases at J, with 16 bases between the two ends. The CDR3 totals 15 residues.

This clonotype was seen repeatedly, ten times or more. The CDR3 DNA reads TGTGCCAGCAGTGGTGTTGAGGCAGGGGGCAGGAGCTATGGCTACACCTTC. This translates into CASSGVEAGGRSYGYTF. V is TRBV2 and J is TRBJ1-2, with TRBD1 identical over 8 bases. Germline values: CDR1 SNHLY, CDR2 FYNNEI. After removal of 4 bases from V and 4 bases from J, the junction contained 14 bases not matched to a gene. This CDR3 spans 17 amino acids.

The chain carries TRBV29-1 and TRBJ1-1; D gene uncertain. This CDR3 contains 13 residues. CDR1 and CDR2 from the germline V gene are SQVTM and ANQGSEA. The CDR3 protein is CSSSTSMNTEAFF. The DNA for the CDR3 is TGCAGTTCCTCGACATCCATGAACACTGAAGCTTTCTTT.

This chain links TRBV7-6 with TRBJ1-6, with D hard to call. V dropped 1 base and J dropped 8 bases, with 6 bases sitting between them. Looked up from germline, CDR1 is SGHVS and CDR2 is FNYEAQ. The CDR3 is made up of 13 amino acids. CDR3 sequence: CASSLGTDSPLHF. CDR3 nucleotide sequence: TGTGCCAGCAGCTTAGGGACGGATTCACCCCTCCACTTT.

In its sample, this clonotype was seen a few times. The chain joins TRBV27 to TRBJ2-1; D is ambiguous. CDR1 is MNHEY and CDR2 is SMNVEV in the germline V gene (reference sequence). The CDR3 is made up of 15 amino acids. The V and J ends lost 4 bases and 3 bases respectively, with 13 bases between them. CDR3 DNA: TGTGCCAGCAGTTCGGGTGCCCAAGGCTACAATGAGCAGTTCTTC. Translating it yields CASSSGAQGYNEQFF.

This clonotype was seen ten or more times. This chain links TRBV28 with TRBJ1-1, with a weak D call TRBD1 (5 bases). The CDR3 is made up of 15 amino acids. From germline, CDR1 is MDHEN and CDR2 SYDVKM. V lost 11 bases and J lost 1, with 20 bases in between. The CDR3 nucleotides read TGTGCCGGATCGACGTCGGGGGTTCCGAACACTGAAGCTTTCTTT. Encoded protein: CAGSTSGVPNTEAFF.

The rearrangement joins TRBV29-1 to TRBJ2-6; TRBD1 or TRBD2 may be the D gene (5 bases each). The germline CDR1 and CDR2 sequences are SQVTM and ANQGSEA. This CDR3 comprises 13 residues. Trimming took 6 bases from V and 6 from J, leaving 12 bases between them. Written as DNA, the CDR3 is TGCAGCGTGAGGGTAGGGGCGGCCAACGTCCTGACTTTC. As protein: CSVRVGAANVLTF.

This clonotype was seen a handful of times. The rearrangement joins TRBV19 to TRBJ2-2; the match to TRBD1 covers 8 bases. This CDR3 spans 15 amino acids. Germline lookup yields CDR1 LNHDA and CDR2 SQIVND (reference sequence). V lost 6 bases to trimming and J lost 1 base; unmatched junction nucleotides: 4. The CDR3 reads CASRIGTGNTGELFF. CDR3 nucleotide sequence: TGTGCCAGTAGAATCGGGACAGGGAACACCGGGGAGCTGTTTTTT. Full variable domain (rest looked up from reference TRBV19 and TRBJ2-2): DGGITQSPKYLFRKEGQNVTLSCEQNLNHDAMYWYRQDPGQGLRLIYYSQIVNDFQKGDIAEGYSVSREKKESFPLTVTSAQKNPTAFYLCASRIGTGNTGELFFGEGSRLTVL.

This clonotype has at least ten counts. The J gene is TRBJ1-4, the V gene TRBV2, with D unclear. Trimming left V 4 bases short and J 7 bases short, with 13 bases between. This CDR3 has 14 residues. Germline V gene sequence: CDR1 SNHLY, CDR2 FYNNEI. CDR3 sequence: CASSGGPPPEKLFF. CDR3 nucleotides: TGTGCCAGCAGTGGTGGGCCTCCACCTGAAAAACTGTTTTTT.

This clonotype was found many times. This CDR3 reads CASRTPLAGAGYNEQFF. CDR3 coding DNA: TGTGCCAGCAGGACCCCCCTAGCGGGAGCCGGCTACAATGAGCAGTTCTTC. The chain combines TRBV2 with TRBJ2-1; 10 nucleotides match TRBD2. From germline, CDR1 is SNHLY and CDR2 FYNNEI. The CDR3 contains 17 residues. Trimming at V came to 6 bases and at J to 3 bases, leaving 11 bases not matched to a gene.